The 15 T cell receptor beta chains in this list originate from one sample, sequenced in a study of CD8 T cells in Susac syndrome. About 0.5 to 1 ug RNA was reverse transcribed with random hexamers. TCRdb reprocessed the immunoSEQ multiplex PCR reads via MiXCR and lists one record per CDR3 protein. The data show 100,000 to 150,000 distinct CDR3 sequences, 94% seen once. The specimen was CD4+ T cells from PBMCs. These receptors were obtained from a human donor in good health.

This CDR3 reads CASSPQRIRTDTQYF. The DNA of the CDR3 is TGTGCCAGCAGCCCCCAAAGGATTAGGACAGATACGCAGTATTTT. V gene TRBV7-8 combines with J gene TRBJ2-3; no firm D call. CDR1 is SGHVS and CDR2 is FQNEAQ in the germline V gene. V was cut by 5 bases and J by 3 bases, with 15 bases left in between. The CDR3 covers 15 residues.

This clonotype has a single count. This rearrangement joins TRBV20-1 to TRBJ2-3, with D possibly being TRBD2 (5 bases). V lost 5 bases to trimming and J lost 2 bases, with 11 bases between them. Germline CDR1 is DFQATT and CDR2 is SNEGSKA (reference sequence). CDR3 length: 13 amino acids. The CDR3 coding sequence is TGCAGTGCTTCCCCCGGGAACACAGATACGCAGTATTTT. It encodes CSASPGNTDTQYF.

The V gene is TRBV5-1, the J gene TRBJ2-1, with D tentatively TRBD2 (6 bases). This CDR3 region has 16 residues. Germline lookup yields CDR1 SGHRS and CDR2 YFSETQ. Deletions cut 0 bases from V and 3 bases from J, with 13 bases between. For the CDR3, the DNA is TGCGCCAGCAGCTTGGCCTCTAGCGCCCTCTACAATGAGCAGTTCTTC. This codes for CASSLASSALYNEQFF.

The chain carries TRBV28 and TRBJ2-2, with 10 positions matching TRBD1. Trimming removed 4 bases from V and 6 bases from J; junction bases left unmatched: 5. Per germline, CDR1 MDHEN and CDR2 SYDVKM. The CDR3 length is 15 residues. The CDR3 loop is CASSSTGTGAGELFF. The DNA for the CDR3 is TGTGCCAGCAGTTCGACCGGGACAGGGGCCGGGGAGCTGTTTTTT.

The gene calls are TRBV20-1 and TRBJ2-7; 9 positions agree with TRBD2. V lost 5 bases to trimming and J lost 4 bases; unmatched junction nucleotides: 9. From germline, CDR1 is DFQATT and CDR2 SNEGSKA (reference sequence). The CDR3 runs to 14 residues. CDR3 protein: CSAGGLAIEYEQYF. The DNA for the CDR3 is TGCAGTGCTGGAGGACTAGCGATAGAGTACGAGCAGTACTTC.

The chain recombines TRBV19 with TRBJ2-3; D is unresolved. Trimming stripped 3 bases from V and 4 bases from J, with 11 bases between. The CDR3 contains 14 residues. Germline V gene sequence: CDR1 LNHDA, CDR2 SQIVND (reference sequence). CDR3 DNA: TGTGCCAGTAGTATCTACCTAGGTTCAGATACGCAGTATTTT. Amino acid sequence: CASSIYLGSDTQYF.

The chain is built from TRBV5-4 and TRBJ2-1, with TRBD2 matching over 11 bases. Germline V gene lookup returns CDR1 SGHNT and CDR2 YYREEE (reference sequence). This CDR3 contains 15 residues. With V trimmed by 1 base and J by 10 bases, 7 bases remained unmatched. For the CDR3, the DNA is TGTGCCAGCAGCTTGCGGCTAGCGGGAGGAGAGGAGCAGTTCTTC. As protein: CASSLRLAGGEEQFF. The complete variable domain, with remaining parts taken from reference TRBV5-4 and TRBJ2-1, reads ETGVTQSPTHLIKTRGQQVTLRCSSQSGHNTVSWYQQALGQGPQFIFQYYREEENGRGNFPPRFSGLQFPNYSSELNVNALELDDSALYLCASSLRLAGGEEQFFGPGTRLTVL.

The rearrangement uses TRBV9 and TRBJ1-1; 8 bases agree with TRBD1. Germline trimming cut 4 bases from V and 1 base from J; bases unmatched to any gene: 6. Per germline, CDR1 SGDLS and CDR2 YYNGEE. The CDR3 loop spans 15 amino acids. CDR3 sequence reads: CASSLSGQENTEAFF. The CDR3 region has the DNA TGTGCCAGCAGCTTATCGGGACAGGAGAACACTGAAGCTTTCTTT.

The chain is built from TRBV29-1 and TRBJ2-2; tentatively, D is TRBD1 or TRBD2 (5 bases each). V shed 3 bases and J shed 4 bases, with 18 bases lying between them. The CDR3 is made up of 16 amino acids. Per germline, CDR1 SQVTM and CDR2 ANQGSEA. The CDR3 DNA reads TGCAGCGTTGAGGCCCCATGGGGGTCGAGCACCGGGGAGCTGTTTTTT. Its protein product is CSVEAPWGSSTGELFF.

In its sample, this clonotype was seen a few times. The V gene is TRBV7-9, the J gene TRBJ2-3, with no clear D. V was clipped by 8 bases and J by 2 bases, with 5 bases between them. From germline, CDR1 is SEHNR and CDR2 FQNEAQ (reference sequence). CDR3 size: 11 residues. In nucleotides, the CDR3 is TGTGCCAGCTCGCTCACAGATACGCAGTATTTT. Translated: CASSLTDTQYF.

The chain uses TRBV20-1 and TRBJ1-2; D not resolved. This CDR3 spans 11 amino acids. Germline V gene sequence: CDR1 DFQATT, CDR2 SNEGSKA (reference sequence). V was trimmed by 3 bases and J by 8 bases, leaving 10 bases between them. DNA of the CDR3: TGCAGTGCTAGTCCAGGATCCGGCTACACCTTC. Its protein product is CSASPGSGYTF.

V gene TRBV7-9 combines with J gene TRBJ2-1; the match to TRBD2 covers 10 bases. Germline lookup yields CDR1 SEHNR and CDR2 FQNEAQ (reference sequence). Trimming removed 4 bases from V and 8 bases from J; junction bases left unmatched: 14. The CDR3 is made up of 17 amino acids. As DNA, the CDR3 is TGTGCCAGCAGCTCTCGTTGGGCTAGCGGGAGTGCGGATGAGCAGTTCTTC. It specifies CASSSRWASGSADEQFF.

This clonotype was seen only a few times. The chain couples TRBV5-1 to TRBJ2-7, with D possibly called TRBD1 or TRBD2 (5 bases each). This CDR3 is 15 amino acids long. Germline values: CDR1 SGHRS, CDR2 YFSETQ. The V gene lost 3 bases and the J gene lost 6 bases, with 19 bases spanning the gap. This CDR3 reads CASSSRTGTMGEQYF. CDR3 bases: TGCGCCAGCAGCTCGCGAACCGGGACGATGGGCGAGCAGTACTTC.

As DNA, the CDR3 is TGTGCCAGCAGCCAAGAAAGGTGGGCAGTCTACGAGCAGTACTTC. Encoded protein: CASSQERWAVYEQYF. The chain joins TRBV3-1 to TRBJ2-7; D unresolved. CDR3 size: 15 residues. Germline V CDR1 and CDR2: LGHDT, YNNKEL (reference sequence). Between the trimmed V and J ends, which lost 0 bases and 3 bases, there was a span of 12 bases.

The chain carries TRBV7-9 and TRBJ2-3; 11 positions agree with TRBD1. This CDR3 spans 16 amino acids. V lost 0 bases, J lost 4 bases, and 3 bases stayed unmatched. Germline loops: CDR1 SEHNR, CDR2 FQNEAQ (reference sequence). The CDR3 DNA follows: TGTGCCAGCAGCTTAGCATCGGGACAGGGGGCAGATACGCAGTATTTT. As protein: CASSLASGQGADTQYF.